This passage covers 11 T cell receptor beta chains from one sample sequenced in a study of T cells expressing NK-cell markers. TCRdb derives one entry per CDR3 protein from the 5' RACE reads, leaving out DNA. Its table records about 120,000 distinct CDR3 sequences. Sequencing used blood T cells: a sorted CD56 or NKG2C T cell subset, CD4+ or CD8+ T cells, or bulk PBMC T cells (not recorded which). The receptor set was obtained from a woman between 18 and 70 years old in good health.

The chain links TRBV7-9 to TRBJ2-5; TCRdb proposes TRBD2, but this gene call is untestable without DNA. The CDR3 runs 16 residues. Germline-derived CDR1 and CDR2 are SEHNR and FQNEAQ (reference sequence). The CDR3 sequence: CASRPQGAGGQETQYF.

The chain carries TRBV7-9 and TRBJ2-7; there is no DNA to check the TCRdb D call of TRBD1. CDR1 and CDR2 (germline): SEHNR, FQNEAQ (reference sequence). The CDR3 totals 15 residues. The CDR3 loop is CASTSFRGGSYEQYF. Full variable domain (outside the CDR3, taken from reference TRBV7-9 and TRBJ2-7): DTGVSQNPRHKITKRGQNVTFRCDPISEHNRLYWYRQTLGQGPEFLTYFQNEAQLEKSRLLSDRFSAERPKGSFSTLEIQRTEQGDSAMYLCASTSFRGGSYEQYFGPGTRLTVT.

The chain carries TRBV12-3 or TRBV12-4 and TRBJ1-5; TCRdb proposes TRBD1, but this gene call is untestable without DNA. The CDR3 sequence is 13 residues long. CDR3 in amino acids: CASRGESNQPQHF.

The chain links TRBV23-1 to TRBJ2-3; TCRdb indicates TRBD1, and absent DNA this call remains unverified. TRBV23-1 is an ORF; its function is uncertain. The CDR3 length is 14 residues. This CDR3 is CASSHPGGTDTQYF.

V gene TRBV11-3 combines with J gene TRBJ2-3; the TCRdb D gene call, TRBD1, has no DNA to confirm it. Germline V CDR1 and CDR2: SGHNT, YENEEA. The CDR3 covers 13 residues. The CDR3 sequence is CASSQPPGDTQYF.

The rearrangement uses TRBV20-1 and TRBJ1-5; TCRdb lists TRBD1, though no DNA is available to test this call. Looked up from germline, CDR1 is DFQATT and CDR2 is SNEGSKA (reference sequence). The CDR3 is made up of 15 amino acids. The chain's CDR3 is CSARDPGQVNQPQHF.

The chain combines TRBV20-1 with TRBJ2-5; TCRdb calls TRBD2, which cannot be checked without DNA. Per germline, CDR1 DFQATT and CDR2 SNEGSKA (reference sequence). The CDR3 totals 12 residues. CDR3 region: CSAAPPGETQYF.

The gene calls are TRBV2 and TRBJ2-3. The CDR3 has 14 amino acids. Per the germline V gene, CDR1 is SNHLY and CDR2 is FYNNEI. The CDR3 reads CASSEEVETDTQYF.

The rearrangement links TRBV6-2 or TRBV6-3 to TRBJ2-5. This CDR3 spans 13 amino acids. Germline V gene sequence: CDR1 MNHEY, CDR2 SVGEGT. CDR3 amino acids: CASSYPTGETQYF.

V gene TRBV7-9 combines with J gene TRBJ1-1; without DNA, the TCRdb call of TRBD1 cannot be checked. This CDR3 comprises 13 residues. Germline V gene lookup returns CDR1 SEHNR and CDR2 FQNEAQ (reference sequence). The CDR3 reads CASRGGLNTEAFF.

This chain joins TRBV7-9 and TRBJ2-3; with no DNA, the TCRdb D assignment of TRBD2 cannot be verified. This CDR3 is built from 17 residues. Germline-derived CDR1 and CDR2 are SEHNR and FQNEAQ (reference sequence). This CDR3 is CASSSVVATVELDTQYF.